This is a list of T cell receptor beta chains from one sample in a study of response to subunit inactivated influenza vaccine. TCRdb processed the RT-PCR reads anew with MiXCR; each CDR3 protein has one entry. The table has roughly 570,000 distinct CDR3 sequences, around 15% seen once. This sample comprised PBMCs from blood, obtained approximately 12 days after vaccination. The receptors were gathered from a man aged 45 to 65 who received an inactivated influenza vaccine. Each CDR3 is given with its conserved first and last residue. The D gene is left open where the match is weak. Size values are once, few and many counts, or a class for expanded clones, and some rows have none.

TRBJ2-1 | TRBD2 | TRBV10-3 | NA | TGTGCCATCAGCGCGGGAGATGAGCAGTTCTTC | CAISAGDEQFF
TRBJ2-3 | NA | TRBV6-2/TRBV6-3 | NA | TGTGCCAGCAGCCCCTACCAGTCGGATACGCAGTATTTT | CASSPYQSDTQYF
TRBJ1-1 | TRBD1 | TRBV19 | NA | TGTGCCAGTAGACTATTCTCACAGGGGTGGACTGAAGCTTTCTTT | CASRLFSQGWTEAFF
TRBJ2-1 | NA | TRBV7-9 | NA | TGTGCCAGCAGCTTAACGGCGGGGAGCTCCTACAATGAGCAGTTCTTC | CASSLTAGSSYNEQFF
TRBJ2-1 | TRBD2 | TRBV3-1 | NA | TGTGCCAGCAGCCAAGGAATCCTAGCGGGAGCCTTCAATGAGCAGTTCTTC | CASSQGILAGAFNEQFF
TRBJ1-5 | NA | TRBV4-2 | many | TGTGCCAGCAGCCAAGAGTCACAGAGCAATCAGCCCCAGCATTTT | CASSQESQSNQPQHF
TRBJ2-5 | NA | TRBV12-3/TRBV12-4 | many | TGTGCCAGCAGTTTACCACACCAAGAGACCCAGTACTTC | CASSLPHQETQYF
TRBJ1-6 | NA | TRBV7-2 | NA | TGTGCCAGCAGCTCAGAAGGGGGATTTTATAATTCACCCCTCCACTTT | CASSSEGGFYNSPLHF
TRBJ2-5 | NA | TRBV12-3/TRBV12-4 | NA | TGTGCCAGCAGTTTAGAAGGGACACGTCAAGAGACCCAGTACTTC | CASSLEGTRQETQYF
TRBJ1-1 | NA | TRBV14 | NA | TGTGCCAGCAGCCAGGGGATGGTCACTGAAGCTTTCTTT | CASSQGMVTEAFF
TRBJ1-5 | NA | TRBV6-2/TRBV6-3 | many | TGTGCCAGCAGCAAGGGGAGGGACAATCAGCCCCAGCATTTT | CASSKGRDNQPQHF
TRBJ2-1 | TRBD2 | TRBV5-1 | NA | TGCGTCAGCAGCCCGGCATCCCACAGCGGGGGCACTTACAATGAGCAGTTCTTC | CVSSPASHSGGTYNEQFF
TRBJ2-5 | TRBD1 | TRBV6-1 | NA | TGTGCCAGCAGGGATGTGGGACAGGGTTTGAAGACCCAGTACTTC | CASRDVGQGLKTQYF
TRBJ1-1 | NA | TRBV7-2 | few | TGTGCCAGCAGCTTGGAGGGGCCGTCGTTTACTGAAGCTTTCTTT | CASSLEGPSFTEAFF
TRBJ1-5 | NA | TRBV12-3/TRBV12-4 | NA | TGTGCCAGCACCCCCGGGGGGGCGAGCAATCAGCCCCAGCATTTT | CASTPGGASNQPQHF
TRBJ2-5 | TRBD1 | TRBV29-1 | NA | TGCAGCGTTGATAAGAGGACAGGGCAAGAGACCCAGTACTTC | CSVDKRTGQETQYF
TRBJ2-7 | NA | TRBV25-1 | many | TGTGCCAGCAGTGAGACGGGCGGCGAGCAGTACTTC | CASSETGGEQYF
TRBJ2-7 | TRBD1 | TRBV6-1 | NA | TGTGCCAGCAGCCCCCATGGGACAGGGGAGCAGTACTTC | CASSPHGTGEQYF
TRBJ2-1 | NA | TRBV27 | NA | TGTGCCAGCAGTCCTCGGGACAACTACAATGAGCAGTTCTTC | CASSPRDNYNEQFF
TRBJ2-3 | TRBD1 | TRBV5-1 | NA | TGCGCCAGCAGCTTGGGTTCCAGGGGGCGATTCACAGATACGCAGTATTTT | CASSLGSRGRFTDTQYF
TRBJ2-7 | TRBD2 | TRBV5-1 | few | TGCGCCAGCAGCTTGATTAGCGGGAGGGCCGGGTACGAGCAGTACTTC | CASSLISGRAGYEQYF
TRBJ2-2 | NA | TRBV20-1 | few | TGCAGTGCTAGGCCGGTGAACACCGGGGAGCTGTTTTTT | CSARPVNTGELFF
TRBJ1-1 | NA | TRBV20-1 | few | TGCAGTGCTAGATTGAGCAGAGTAGTCACTGAAGCTTTCTTT | CSARLSRVVTEAFF
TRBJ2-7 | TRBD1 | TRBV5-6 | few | TGTGCCAGCAGCCAAGAATCCGGGACAGGGGGCCTCAAGCAGTACTTC | CASSQESGTGGLKQYF
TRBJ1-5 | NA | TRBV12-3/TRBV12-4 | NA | TGTGCCAGCAGCCCGTTATGGGGAAGCAATCAGCCCCAGCATTTT | CASSPLWGSNQPQHF
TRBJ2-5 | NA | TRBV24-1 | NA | TGTGCCACCAGTGATTTCCCGAGGGAACAAGAGACCCAGTACTTC | CATSDFPREQETQYF
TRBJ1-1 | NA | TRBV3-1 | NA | TGTGCCAGCAGCGTTGTAGGCCACATAGCTTTCTTT | CASSVVGHIAFF
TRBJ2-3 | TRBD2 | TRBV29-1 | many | TGCAGCGTCGGACTAGCGGCTAGCACAGATACGCAGTATTTT | CSVGLAASTDTQYF
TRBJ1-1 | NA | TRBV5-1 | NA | TGCGCCAGCAAGAACTCCTGGGGGAACACTGAAGCTTTCTTT | CASKNSWGNTEAFF
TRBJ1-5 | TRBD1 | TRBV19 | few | TGTGCCACAACCGGGACAGGGCGCATCAATCAGCCCCAGCATTTT | CATTGTGRINQPQHF
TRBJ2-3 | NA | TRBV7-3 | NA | TGTGCCAGCAGCTTCCCGGGAGCCCCTCCAGATACGCAGTATTTT | CASSFPGAPPDTQYF
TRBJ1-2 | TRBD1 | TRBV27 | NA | TGTGCCAGCAGTTTAACGCCGACAGGGTGGGTTTATGGCTACACCTTC | CASSLTPTGWVYGYTF
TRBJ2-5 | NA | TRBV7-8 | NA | TGTGCCAGCAGCTTAGCGATCGGATCTGGAGAGACCCAGTACTTC | CASSLAIGSGETQYF
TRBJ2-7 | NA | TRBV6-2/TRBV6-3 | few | TGTGCCAGCAGTCCCGGGACGAACCGCTACGAGCAGTACTTC | CASSPGTNRYEQYF
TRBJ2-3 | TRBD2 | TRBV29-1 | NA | TGCAGCGTTGAAGGTCCCCTAATGGCGGGGGGGGGCACAGATACGCAGTATTTT | CSVEGPLMAGGGTDTQYF
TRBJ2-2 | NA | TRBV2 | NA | TGTGCCAGCAGTGCCCGGGGGAGTGGCACCGGGGAGCTGTTTTTT | CASSARGSGTGELFF
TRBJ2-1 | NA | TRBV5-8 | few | TGTGCCAGCAACAAAGTATCGGGGGCGATACGCAATGAGCAGTTCTTC | CASNKVSGAIRNEQFF
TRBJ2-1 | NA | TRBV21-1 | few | TGTGCCAGCAGCAAATTCCTAGCGGGAGTGAAGGTATCGGATGAGCAGTTCTTC | CASSKFLAGVKVSDEQFF
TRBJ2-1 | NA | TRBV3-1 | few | TGTGCCAGCAGCCAAGCTAGGGGCAATGAGCAGTTCTTC | CASSQARGNEQFF
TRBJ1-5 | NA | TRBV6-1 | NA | TGTGCCAGCAGTCTTCAGATGGGCAATCAGCCCCAGCATTTT | CASSLQMGNQPQHF
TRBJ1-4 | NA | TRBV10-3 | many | TGTGCCATCAGTGAATCAGGGGAGAGCGGTGAAAAACTGTTTTTT | CAISESGESGEKLFF
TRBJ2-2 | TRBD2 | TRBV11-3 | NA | TGTGCCAGCAGCAAAAGCGGGACTAGCAGGACCGGGGAGCTGTTTTTT | CASSKSGTSRTGELFF